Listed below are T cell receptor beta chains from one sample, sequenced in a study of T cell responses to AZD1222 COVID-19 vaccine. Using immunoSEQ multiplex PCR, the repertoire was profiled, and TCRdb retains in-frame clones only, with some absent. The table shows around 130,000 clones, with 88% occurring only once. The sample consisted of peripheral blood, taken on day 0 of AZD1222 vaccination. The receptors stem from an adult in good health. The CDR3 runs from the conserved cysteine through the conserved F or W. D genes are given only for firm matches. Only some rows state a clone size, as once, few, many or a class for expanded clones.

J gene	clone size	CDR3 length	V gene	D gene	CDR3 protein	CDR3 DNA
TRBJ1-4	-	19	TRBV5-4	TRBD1	CASSATGGKMRATNEKLFF	TGTGCCAGCAGCGCGACAGGGGGGAAGATGAGAGCAACTAATGAAAAACTGTTTTTT
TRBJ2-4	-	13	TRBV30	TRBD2	CAWAGLAGNIQYF	TGTGCCTGGGCGGGGCTAGCGGGAAACATTCAGTACTTC
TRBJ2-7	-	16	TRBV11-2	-	CASSLASSRVQSEQYF	TGTGCCAGCAGCTTAGCCTCTTCGAGGGTTCAGTCCGAGCAGTACTTC
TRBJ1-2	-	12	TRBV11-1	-	CASSQERGGYTF	TGTGCCAGCAGCCAAGAGAGGGGTGGCTACACCTTC
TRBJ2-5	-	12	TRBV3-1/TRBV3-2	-	CASSQPSGTQYF	TGTGCCAGCAGCCAGCCCTCAGGGACCCAGTACTTC
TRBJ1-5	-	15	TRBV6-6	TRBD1	CASRGTGGGNQPQHF	TGTGCCAGCAGAGGGACAGGGGGAGGCAATCAGCCCCAGCATTTT
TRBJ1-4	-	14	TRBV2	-	CASSWRTQGEKLFF	TGTGCCAGCAGTTGGAGGACTCAGGGTGAAAAACTGTTTTTT
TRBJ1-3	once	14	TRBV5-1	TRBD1	CASRQGIIGNTIYF	TGCGCCAGCCGACAGGGAATTATTGGAAACACCATATATTTT
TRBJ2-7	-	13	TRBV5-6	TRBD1	CASRRDRGYEQYF	TGTGCCAGCAGGAGGGACAGGGGGTACGAGCAGTACTTC
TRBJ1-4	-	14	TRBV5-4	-	CASSLGGEGEKLFF	TGTGCCAGCAGCTTGGGAGGGGAGGGAGAAAAACTGTTTTTT
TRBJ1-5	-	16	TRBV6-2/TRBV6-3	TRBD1	CASSPTGGGSNQPQHF	TGTGCCAGCAGCCCTACAGGGGGCGGGAGCAATCAGCCCCAGCATTTT
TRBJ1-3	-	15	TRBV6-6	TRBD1	CASSSTGGPGNTIYF	TGTGCCAGCAGTTCCACAGGGGGCCCCGGAAACACCATATATTTT
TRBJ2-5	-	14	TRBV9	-	CASSARTVPETQYF	TGTGCCAGCAGCGCACGGACAGTGCCGGAGACCCAGTACTTC
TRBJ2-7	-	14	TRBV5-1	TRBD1	CASSSIGTVYEQYF	TGCGCCAGCAGCTCCATTGGGACAGTCTACGAGCAGTACTTC
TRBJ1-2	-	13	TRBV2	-	CASSDRVNYGYTF	TGTGCCAGCAGTGACAGGGTTAACTATGGCTACACCTTC
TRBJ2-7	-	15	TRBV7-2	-	CASSEKRTNHHEQYF	TGTGCCAGCAGCGAAAAAAGGACAAATCACCACGAGCAGTACTTC
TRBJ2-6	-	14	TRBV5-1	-	CASSLDPGANVLTF	TGCGCCAGCAGCTTGGACCCTGGGGCCAACGTCCTGACTTTC